The rows below give T cell receptor beta chains drawn from one sample of a study of T cells in Graves' hyperthyroidism and ophthalmopathy. One entry per CDR3 protein, called by TCRdb with MiXCR from the multiplex PCR reads. This table holds around 290,000 distinct CDR3 sequences, roughly an eighth found once. Material: blood. These receptors were obtained from a woman in her thirties or forties with Graves' hyperthyroidism. CDR3s include the opening cysteine and the closing phenylalanine or tryptophan. D genes are given only for firm matches. Clone size is not always given. Where it is, it says once, few, many or a class for expanded clones.

.,TRBV27,.,TRBJ1-6,CASSFRSGDSPLHF,TGTGCCAGCAGTTTTAGGTCCGGGGATTCACCCCTCCACTTT
many,TRBV10-3,TRBD1,TRBJ2-7,CAISGDRGGYEQYF,TGTGCCATCAGTGGGGACAGGGGGGGCTACGAGCAGTACTTC
few,TRBV20-1,.,TRBJ1-2,CSAGGSVANYGYTF,TGCAGTGCTGGCGGCTCCGTAGCTAACTATGGCTACACCTTC
few,TRBV29-1,TRBD1,TRBJ2-2,CSVATGAGELFF,TGCAGCGTGGCGACAGGGGCCGGGGAGCTGTTTTTT
many,TRBV12-3/TRBV12-4,.,TRBJ2-5,CASSPMGVRQTQYF,TGTGCCAGCAGTCCCATGGGGGTACGGCAGACCCAGTACTTC
many,TRBV12-3/TRBV12-4,.,TRBJ1-1,CASSLSSAGTNTEAFF,TGTGCCAGCAGTTTGAGTTCGGCAGGGACGAACACTGAAGCTTTCTTT
many,TRBV2,.,TRBJ1-5,CASNLGEYSNQPQHF,TGTGCCAGCAACCTAGGGGAGTATAGCAATCAGCCCCAGCATTTT
many,TRBV3-1,.,TRBJ1-3,CASSATSGNTIYF,TGTGCCAGCAGCGCTACCTCTGGAAACACCATATATTTT
many,TRBV24-1,TRBD1,TRBJ1-5,CATSDGTAHQPQHF,TGTGCCACCAGTGACGGGACAGCCCATCAGCCCCAGCATTTT
many,TRBV12-3/TRBV12-4,.,TRBJ1-5,CASSSERNQPQHF,TGTGCCAGCAGTTCCGAGAGGAATCAGCCCCAGCATTTT
many,TRBV2,.,TRBJ1-5,CASTHRDEDGNQPQHF,TGTGCCAGCACCCACAGGGACGAGGATGGCAATCAGCCCCAGCATTTT
few,TRBV4-2,.,TRBJ2-5,CASSQDAVETQYF,TGTGCCAGCAGCCAAGACGCAGTTGAGACCCAGTACTTC
few,TRBV19,.,TRBJ2-1,CASSIGGVTYNEQFF,TGTGCCAGTAGTATAGGGGGGGTGACCTACAATGAGCAGTTCTTC
many,TRBV20-1,.,TRBJ1-4,CSASAGSTNEKLFF,TGCAGTGCTAGTGCAGGGAGCACTAATGAAAAACTGTTTTTT
.,TRBV20-1,TRBD1,TRBJ2-6,CSASQGAAVGANVLTF,TGCAGTGCCTCACAGGGGGCAGCAGTTGGGGCCAACGTCCTGACTTTC
once,TRBV19,.,TRBJ2-7,CASRNTYSYEQYF,TGTGCCAGTAGGAACACATACTCCTACGAGCAGTACTTC